This T cell receptor (beta chain) was profiled in a study of blood T cell repertoires in COVID-19. In the source study's methods: Reference gene primer amplification gave nucleated cell count estimates. Sequencing was performed with immunoSEQ multiplex PCR; in TCRdb, only in-frame clones are kept and a portion is missing. V, J and clone size reflect that table, while D and trimming were determined from the DNA. The sample has around 75,000 clones, about four fifths seen once. The material sequenced was peripheral blood. This sequence was found in a woman at least 80 years old with active or convalescent COVID-19.

The CDR3 loop is CASRNRVWDTEAFF. In DNA form, the CDR3 reads TGCGCCAGCAGAAACAGGGTTTGGGACACTGAAGCTTTCTTT. The chain carries TRBV4-1 and TRBJ1-1; TRBD1 might be the D (6 bases). V was shortened by 6 bases and J by 3 bases, with 14 bases between the two germline ends. CDR3 length: 14 amino acids. Germline V gene lookup returns CDR1 MGHRA and CDR2 YSYEKL.